The clone carrying this T cell receptor (beta chain) was found once. The CDR3 sequence is 13 residues long. The V gene's germline CDR1 is SGHNT and CDR2 YYREEE (reference sequence). V lost 0 bases, J lost 6 bases, and 2 bases stayed unmatched. This entry is derived from a study of blood T cell repertoires in COVID-19. Study in general: Donors in the United States, Italy and Spain gave samples during acute or convalescent COVID-19.

Profiling relied on immunoSEQ multiplex PCR, and the TCRdb table lists in-frame clones only, not all of them. The table records 30,000 to 45,000 clones, about 82% of them present only once. The chain is built from TRBV5-4 and TRBJ2-7; 8 bases map to TRBD2. Specimen: peripheral blood. This receptor was identified in a human donor in a cohort sampled during active COVID-19. CDR3 DNA: TGTGCCAGCAGCTTGGGCCTAGCGGGCGAGCAGTACTTC. Residues: CASSLGLAGEQYF.